Listed below are T cell receptor beta chains from one sample, sequenced in a study of T cell responses to AZD1222 COVID-19 vaccine. The data were produced by immunoSEQ multiplex PCR, yet TCRdb's version contains in-frame clones alone and is incomplete. The sample carries over 150,000 clones, roughly nine tenths recorded once. The sequencing used peripheral blood, collected on day 0 of MenACWY control vaccination. All receptors come from an adult in good health. The CDR3 runs from the conserved cysteine through the conserved F or W. The D gene is left open where the match is weak. Size tells how often a clone was seen (once, few, many) or the class of an expanded clone, and some rows leave it out.

>TRBJ2-3|.|TRBD2|TRBV28|13
CASKRGGTDTQYF
TGTGCCAGCAAGCGGGGCGGCACAGATACGCAGTATTTT
>TRBJ1-4|.|.|TRBV19|17
CASSIGVGPATNEKLFF
TGTGCCAGTAGTATAGGTGTAGGGCCGGCAACTAATGAAAAACTGTTTTTT
>TRBJ2-1|few|TRBD2|TRBV10-2|11
CASSGGNEQFF
TGCGCCAGCAGCGGGGGGAATGAGCAGTTCTTC
>TRBJ2-5|.|.|TRBV5-1|15
CASSSGLGEQETQYF
TGCGCCAGCAGCTCGGGACTGGGAGAACAAGAGACCCAGTACTTC
>TRBJ1-6|.|.|TRBV6-5|14
CASSLNGFHSPLHF
TGTGCCAGCAGTTTGAACGGGTTTCACTCACCCCTCCACTTT
>TRBJ1-1|.|.|TRBV5-4|13
CASSFEGGTEAFF
TGTGCCAGCAGCTTTGAGGGGGGCACTGAAGCTTTCTTT
>TRBJ2-7|.|.|TRBV5-6|15
CASSQYEGLGYEQYF
TGTGCCAGCAGCCAATACGAGGGGTTGGGCTACGAGCAGTACTTC
>TRBJ1-1|.|.|TRBV2|14
CASSQDTLGTEAFF
TGTGCCAGCAGTCAGGACACCCTCGGGACTGAAGCTTTCTTT
>TRBJ1-4|.|TRBD1|TRBV27|16
CASSYRPGQGDEKLFF
TGTGCCAGCAGTTATCGACCGGGACAGGGGGATGAAAAACTGTTTTTT
>TRBJ1-2|.|.|TRBV29-1|12
CSVSGVEYGYTF
TGCAGCGTTTCAGGGGTCGAGTATGGCTACACCTTC
>TRBJ2-1|.|.|TRBV7-2|13
CASSPPSYNEQFF
TGTGCCAGCAGCCCCCCCTCCTACAATGAGCAGTTCTTC
>TRBJ1-4|.|.|TRBV7-9|13
CASRSGTEEKLFF
TGTGCCAGCAGGTCCGGGACGGAAGAAAAACTGTTTTTT
>TRBJ2-7|few|.|TRBV7-2|15
CASSLVVGERYEQYF
TGTGCCAGCAGCTTAGTCGTAGGGGAGCGGTACGAGCAGTACTTC
>TRBJ2-1|.|.|TRBV27|13
CASRTWAYNEQFF
TGTGCCAGCAGGACGTGGGCCTACAATGAGCAGTTCTTC
>TRBJ2-5|.|TRBD2|TRBV28|12
CASRGGRETQYF
TGTGCCAGCAGGGGGGGGAGGGAGACCCAGTACTTC
>TRBJ1-4|.|.|TRBV3-1/TRBV3-2|13
CASSPIRGRALFF
TGTGCCAGCAGCCCCATCAGGGGCCGGGCACTGTTTTTT
>TRBJ1-3|once|TRBD1|TRBV5-1|14
CASSEQGAGNTIYF
TGCGCCAGCAGCGAACAGGGGGCTGGAAACACCATATATTTT
>TRBJ2-1|.|TRBD2|TRBV5-6|12
CASSGTSGEQFF
TGTGCCAGCAGCGGGACTAGTGGGGAGCAGTTCTTC
>TRBJ1-6|once|TRBD1|TRBV5-5|15
CASSPLGQKSFSLHF
TGTGCCAGCAGCCCCTTGGGACAGAAAAGTTTTTCCCTCCACTTT
>TRBJ2-5|.|.|TRBV27|15
CASSLSRQAQETQYF
TGTGCCAGCAGTTTATCGAGACAGGCTCAAGAGACCCAGTACTTC
>TRBJ1-6|.|.|TRBV4-2|13
CASSQVRDSPLHF
TGTGCCAGCAGCCAAGTCCGGGATTCACCCCTCCACTTT
>TRBJ2-1|.|.|TRBV11-2|15
CASSLDHSRRNEQFF
TGTGCCAGCAGCTTAGATCACTCCCGGAGGAATGAGCAGTTCTTC
>TRBJ2-7|.|.|TRBV5-1|15
CASSPSGGTVHEQYF
TGCGCCAGCAGCCCAAGTGGCGGGACGGTCCACGAGCAGTACTTC
>TRBJ2-2|.|.|TRBV25-1|14
CASSEYWQTGELFF
TGTGCCAGCAGTGAATACTGGCAAACCGGGGAGCTGTTTTTT
>TRBJ1-1|.|TRBD1|TRBV11-2|15
CASSFMRGLNTEAFF
TGTGCCAGCAGCTTTATGAGGGGGCTGAACACTGAAGCTTTCTTT
>TRBJ1-1|.|.|TRBV6-1|13
CASSEFRSEGAFF
TGTGCCAGCAGTGAGTTCCGGAGCGAGGGAGCTTTCTTT
>TRBJ2-1|.|.|TRBV5-1|12
CASSSGLYEQFF
TGCGCCAGCAGCTCTGGACTGTATGAGCAGTTCTTC
>TRBJ1-1|.|.|TRBV6-2/TRBV6-3|12
CASSYEGTRAFF
TGTGCCAGCAGTTACGAGGGAACGAGAGCTTTCTTT
>TRBJ2-7|once|.|TRBV5-5|13
CASTRKGIDEQYF
TGTGCCAGCACCCGGAAGGGGATCGACGAGCAGTACTTC
>TRBJ1-5|.|.|TRBV6-2/TRBV6-3|16
CASSRFAGMTDQPQHF
TGTGCCAGCAGTCGATTTGCAGGGATGACGGATCAGCCCCAGCATTTT
>TRBJ1-6|.|.|TRBV9|17
CASSVRGHAGMNSPLHF
TGTGCCAGCAGCGTGAGGGGCCACGCAGGGATGAATTCACCCCTCCACTTT
>TRBJ1-6|few|.|TRBV7-9|14
CASSSDGTTLPLHF
TGTGCCAGCAGCTCGGATGGGACGACGTTACCCCTCCACTTT
>TRBJ2-3|once|.|TRBV6-1|14
CASSELEADYTQYF
TGTGCCAGCAGTGAGCTTGAAGCGGACTATACGCAGTATTTT
>TRBJ2-7|.|.|TRBV2|15
CASFIQSSASYEQYF
TGTGCCAGCTTTATACAATCAAGTGCCTCCTACGAGCAGTACTTC
>TRBJ1-2|.|.|TRBV16|14
CASSQQRGAEGYTF
TGTGCCAGCAGCCAGCAACGAGGGGCGGAAGGCTACACCTTC
>TRBJ1-1|.|.|TRBV7-3|14
CASSLTAGTTEAFF
TGTGCCAGCAGCTTAACGGCAGGGACCACTGAAGCTTTCTTT
>TRBJ1-1|.|.|TRBV18|15
CASSPLTGEDAEAFF
TGTGCCAGCTCACCCCTGACAGGCGAGGACGCTGAAGCTTTCTTT
>TRBJ1-1|.|.|TRBV6-5|16
CASSSRAGMWFSEAFF
TGTGCCAGCAGTTCACGGGCAGGGATGTGGTTTTCGGAAGCTTTCTTT
>TRBJ2-3|.|TRBD2|TRBV9|15
CASSEIAGGPDTQYF
TGTGCCAGCAGCGAAATAGCGGGGGGGCCAGATACGCAGTATTTT
>TRBJ2-7|.|.|TRBV27|14
CASSLGDNTYEQYF
TGTGCCAGCAGTTTAGGAGACAACACCTACGAGCAGTACTTC
>TRBJ2-2|.|.|TRBV24-1|18
CATSDLKRKRGSTGELFF
TGTGCCACCAGTGATTTAAAGCGGAAAAGGGGTAGCACCGGGGAGCTGTTTTTT
>TRBJ2-7|few|TRBD1|TRBV7-7|15
CASSAGTGSSYEQYF
TGTGCTAGCAGCGCCGGGACAGGGTCGTCCTACGAGCAGTACTTC
>TRBJ1-1|.|.|TRBV19|15
CASSIVQGVNTEAFF
TGTGCCAGTAGTATAGTGCAGGGTGTGAACACTGAAGCTTTCTTT